The TCR beta chain described here comes from a study of OX40 agonist ivuxolimab in advanced cancers. Study-level results: Relative to CD4+ cells, CD8+ T cells on average had more expanded clones. Some nonresponders also had low normalized T-cell clonal expansion.

This clone came up once. Its specificity is unknown. The data were produced by immunoSEQ multiplex PCR, yet TCRdb's version contains in-frame clones alone and is incomplete. The sample shows about 24,000 clones, 75% to 90% of them seen only once. The source of this sequence is an adult with an advanced solid tumor such as melanoma, head and neck, liver or kidney cancer. This specimen consisted of CD4+ or CD8+ T cells sorted from blood, obtained in a trial of the OX40 agonist ivuxolimab.

The CDR3 protein is CSGGRPNEKLFF. CDR3 in DNA: TGCAGCGGGGGGAGACCTAATGAAAAACTGTTTTTT. The chain has TRBV29-1 and TRBJ1-4; D is possibly TRBD1 (5 bases). With 7 bases removed from V and 3 bases from J, the gap between germline ends came to 9 bases. CDR1 SQVTM and CDR2 ANQGSEA come from the germline V gene. The CDR3 sequence is 12 residues long.